One sample yielded the 19 T cell receptor beta chains listed below, sequenced in a study of esophageal squamous cell carcinoma under preoperative chemotherapy. Documented time point: after preoperative PTX-NDP chemotherapy. TCRdb used MiXCR to reprocess the PCR reads, holding one entry per CDR3 protein. The sample has 34,000 or so distinct CDR3 sequences, under 60% seen once; the top ten hold roughly 24%. Collection of the sample occurred from a patient given preoperative chemotherapy. Receptors originate from a human donor with esophageal squamous cell carcinoma. The donor label of this sample is uncertain.

This clonotype has more than one count but fewer than ten. The chain joins TRBV7-2 to TRBJ2-5; D ambiguous. The J call may be in error: the DNA end matches TRBJ2-7 better. The germline CDR1 and CDR2 sequences are SGHTA and FQGNSA. This CDR3 is 13 amino acids long. CDR3 DNA sequence: TGTGCCAGCAGCTTATCACAGACCTACGAGCAGTACTTC. As protein: CASSLSQTYEQYF.

The V and J genes are TRBV7-6 and TRBJ2-3, with D perhaps matching TRBD2 (7 bases). This CDR3 has 16 amino acids. Trimming removed 5 bases from V and 5 bases from J, with 20 bases in between. Germline V gene sequence: CDR1 SGHVS, CDR2 FNYEAQ. CDR3 sequence: CASSVGGGGGKDTQYF. DNA of the CDR3: TGTGCCAGCAGCGTAGGGGGGGGGGGAGGCAAAGATACGCAGTATTTT.

The J gene is TRBJ2-4, the V gene TRBV7-2, with D possibly TRBD1 on 5 matching bases. The CDR3 contains 15 residues. From germline, CDR1 is SGHTA and CDR2 FQGNSA. V lost 3 bases, J lost 13 bases, and 22 bases lay in between. The CDR3 sequence: CASSLGPGAKNTQYF. In DNA, the CDR3 is TGTGCCAGCAGCTTGGGGCCAGGAGCCAAAAACACGCAGTACTTC.

In the case of this clonotype: An end of the junction differs from the germline gene, which may be a read error. V and J are TRBV7-2 and TRBJ2-1; 8 nucleotides match TRBD1. Germline CDR1 is SGHTA and CDR2 is FQGNSA. The CDR3 consists of 14 residues. CDR3 residues: CASSLRTGLDAQYF. Written as DNA, the CDR3 is TGTGCCAGCAGCCTAAGGACAGGGTTGGATGCGCAGTATTTC.

Many counts were recorded for this clonotype. This rearrangement joins TRBV28 to TRBJ2-1; TRBD2 matches at 13 bases. The DNA matches TRBJ2-7 better at its end, which makes the J call doubtful. Per the germline V gene, CDR1 is MDHEN and CDR2 is SYDVKM. The CDR3 covers 15 residues. The CDR3 loop is CASSAGTSGVYEQYF. In DNA form, the CDR3 reads TGTGCCAGCAGTGCCGGGACTAGCGGGGTCTACGAGCAGTACTTC.

This clonotype was counted between two and nine times. This may be a read error, as it is one base from a much larger clone. CDR3 sequence (DNA): TGTGCCAGCAGCTTAGGAGGACAGGGGGGCTACGAGCAGTTCTTC. Translating it yields CASSLGGQGGYEQFF. V gene TRBV7-6 combines with J gene TRBJ2-4, with 10 bases identical to TRBD1. The tail of the sequence fits TRBJ2-1 better, so the J call may be wrong. The CDR3 is made up of 15 amino acids. Per germline, CDR1 SGHVS and CDR2 FNYEAQ.

The V and J genes are TRBV7-2 and TRBJ2-4; 8 nucleotides align to TRBD2. Germline loops: CDR1 SGHTA, CDR2 FQGNSA. There are 14 residues in the CDR3. The CDR3 DNA reads TGTGCGGGGCGCGGGGGGCGTGAGCCAGGCACCCAGTACTTC. It is translated as CAGRGGREPGTQYF.

The chain carries TRBV7-2 and TRBJ2-7, with 9 bases lining up with TRBD1. After removal of 3 bases from V and 7 bases from J, the junction contained 10 bases not matched to a gene. The CDR3 consists of 15 residues. The V gene's germline CDR1 is SGHTA and CDR2 FQGNSA. CDR3: CASSLTGTGWEEQYF. The CDR3, as DNA: TGTGCCAGCAGCTTGACCGGGACAGGGTGGGAGGAGCAGTACTTC.

This clonotype was seen more than once but under ten times. The chain is built from TRBV7-8 and TRBJ2-3, with 7 nucleotides matching TRBD1. CDR1 and CDR2 from the germline V gene are SGHVS and FQNEAQ. With 5 bases clipped from V and 10 bases from J, the junction kept 18 bases outside the gene matches. The CDR3 length is 16 residues. The CDR3 DNA reads as TGTGCCAGCAGCCGCCTAGGGGCTGTGAGCACAGGGGCGCAGTATTTT. It specifies CASSRLGAVSTGAQYF.

This clonotype was counted at least ten times. CDR3 region: CASSLDRAYGYTF. As DNA, the CDR3 is TGTGCCAGCAGCCTTGACAGGGCCTATGGCTACACCTTC. The chain is built from TRBV6-1 and TRBJ1-2; 7 bases are shared with TRBD1. Germline V gives CDR1 MNHNS, CDR2 SASEGT. CDR3 length: 13 amino acids. The junction had 5 bases not matched to a gene; V was cut back by 6 bases and J by 4 bases.

By sample fraction, this clonotype is medium-sized (0.01 to 0.1%). The J gene is TRBJ2-3, the V gene TRBV7-2; 11 bases fit TRBD1. The CDR3 runs to 15 residues. Trimming cost V 5 bases and J 4 bases; bases outside gene matches: 5. Germline loops: CDR1 SGHTA, CDR2 FQGNSA. CDR3 residues: CASSPRTGGSDTQYF. The CDR3 DNA is TGTGCCAGCAGCCCCCGGACAGGGGGCTCAGATACGCAGTATTTT.

Concerning this clonotype itself: A read error may account for a junction end that differs from germline. The chain combines TRBV7-6 with TRBJ2-1, with TRBD2 matching 7 bases. The CDR3 runs to 14 residues. CDR1 and CDR2 (germline): SGHVS, FNYEAQ. CDR3 bases: TGTGCCAGCAGCGGGGGGGGATTCACAGACACTCAGTATTTC. It yields the protein CASSGGGFTDTQYF.

Concerning this clonotype: At one end, the junction sequence differs from germline, possibly due to a read error. This chain uses TRBV7-2 with TRBJ2-3; D unresolved. CDR1 SGHTA and CDR2 FQGNSA come from the germline V gene. The CDR3 is 14 residues long. The CDR3 here is CASRPLLATDTQYF. CDR3 bases: TGTGCCAGCAGGCCTCTACTGGCCACAGACACGCAGTACTTT. The variable domain in full, with the rest retrieved from reference TRBV7-2 and TRBJ2-3, is GAGVSQSPSNKVTEKGKDVELRCDPISGHTALYWYRQSLGQGLEFLIYFQGNSAPDKSGLPSDRFSAERTGGSVSTLTIQRTQQEDSAVYLCASRPLLATDTQYFGPGTRLTVL.

As regards this clonotype: One junction end does not reproduce the germline sequence, and a read error may be involved. V and J are TRBV7-8 and TRBJ2-2, with D tentatively TRBD2 (7 bases). The CDR3 is 16 residues long. Germline V gene sequence: CDR1 SGHVS, CDR2 FQNEAQ. CDR3 amino acids: CASSRLGGASTDTLYF. In DNA, the CDR3 is TGTGCCAGCAGCCGCCTAGGGGGGGCAAGCACAGATACGCTGTATTTT. Variable domain in full (rest from reference TRBV7-8 and TRBJ2-2): GAGVSQSPRYKVAKRGQDVALRCDPISGHVSLFWYQQALGQGPEFLTYFQNEAQLDKSGLPSDRFFAERPEGSVSTLKIQRTQQEDSAVYLCASSRLGGASTDTLYFGEGSRLTVL.

This clonotype was counted only a few times. The chain uses TRBV5-1 and TRBJ2-3; D is ambiguous. The length of the CDR3 is 13 residues. Trimming left V 1 base short and J 6 bases short, with 9 bases between. Germline loops: CDR1 SGHRS, CDR2 YFSETQ. CDR3 region: CASSLYVGDTQYF. The CDR3 DNA sequence: TGCGCCAGCAGCTTGTACGTTGGCGATACGCAGTATTTT.

The rearrangement joins TRBV6-5 to TRBJ2-3; D uncertain. Germline loops: CDR1 MNHEY, CDR2 SVGAGI. V was shortened by 0 bases and J by 2 bases, with 9 bases between the two germline ends. The CDR3 is 15 amino acids. This CDR3 reads CASSYSIVDTDTQYF. The CDR3 DNA sequence: TGTGCCAGCAGTTACTCGATTGTGGACACAGATACGCAGTATTTT.

This chain links TRBV12-3 or TRBV12-4 with TRBJ2-4; D may be TRBD2 (7 bases). Trimming removed 2 bases at V and 13 bases at J, with 15 bases between. CDR3 size: 13 residues. DNA for the CDR3: TGTGCCAGCAGTTTAATGACTAGCACAGGGCAGTACTTC. Translating gives CASSLMTSTGQYF.

The table lists this clonotype with many counts. The rearrangement links TRBV6-5 to TRBJ2-1; the D is unclear. This CDR3 region has 13 residues. Trimming took 0 bases from V and 7 from J, leaving 7 bases between them. Germline CDR1 MNHEY, CDR2 SVGAGI. CDR3 residues: CASSYSIGNEQFF. The CDR3 DNA sequence: TGTGCCAGCAGTTACTCGATTGGGAATGAGCAGTTCTTC.

This clonotype came up many times. The chain employs TRBV11-3 and TRBJ2-5; D perhaps matches TRBD2 (5 bases). The germline CDR1 and CDR2 sequences are SGHNT and YENEEA. Trimming stripped 3 bases from V and 2 bases from J, with 19 bases between. The CDR3 is made up of 17 amino acids. Here the CDR3 reads CASSLGFLTGLQETQYF. The CDR3 DNA reads TGTGCCAGCAGCTTGGGGTTTCTCACGGGGTTGCAAGAGACCCAGTACTTC.